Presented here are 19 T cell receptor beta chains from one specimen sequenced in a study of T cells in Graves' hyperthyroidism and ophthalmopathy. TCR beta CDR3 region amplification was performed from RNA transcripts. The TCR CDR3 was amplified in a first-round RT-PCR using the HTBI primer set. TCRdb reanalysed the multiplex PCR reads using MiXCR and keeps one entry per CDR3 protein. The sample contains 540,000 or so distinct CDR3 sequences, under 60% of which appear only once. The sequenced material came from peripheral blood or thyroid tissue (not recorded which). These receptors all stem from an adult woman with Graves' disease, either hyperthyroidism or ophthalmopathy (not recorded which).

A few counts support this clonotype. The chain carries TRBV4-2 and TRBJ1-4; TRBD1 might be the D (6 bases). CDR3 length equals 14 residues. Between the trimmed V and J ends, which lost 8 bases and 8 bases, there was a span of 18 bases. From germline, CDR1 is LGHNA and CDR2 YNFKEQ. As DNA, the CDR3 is TGTGCCAGCGGACCCGGGGGCGCCCGCGAAAAACTGTTTTTT. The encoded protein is CASGPGGAREKLFF.

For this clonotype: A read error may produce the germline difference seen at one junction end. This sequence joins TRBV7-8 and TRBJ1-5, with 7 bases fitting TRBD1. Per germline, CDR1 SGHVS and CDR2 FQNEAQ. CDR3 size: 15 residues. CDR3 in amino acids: CASSQDWDSYQPQHF. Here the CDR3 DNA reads TGCGCCAGCAGCCAAGATTGGGACAGCTATCAGCCCCAGCATTTT.

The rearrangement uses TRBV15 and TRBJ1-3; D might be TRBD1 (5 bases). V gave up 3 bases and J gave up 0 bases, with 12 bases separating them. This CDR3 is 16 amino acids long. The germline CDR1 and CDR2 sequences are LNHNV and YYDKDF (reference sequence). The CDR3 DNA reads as TGTGCCACCAGCAGTCTTCGGGGCTACTCTGGAAACACCATATATTTT. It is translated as CATSSLRGYSGNTIYF.

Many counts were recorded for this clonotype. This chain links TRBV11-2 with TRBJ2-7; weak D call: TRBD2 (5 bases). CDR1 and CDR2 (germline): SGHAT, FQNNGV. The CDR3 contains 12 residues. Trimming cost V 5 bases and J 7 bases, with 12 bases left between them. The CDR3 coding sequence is TGTGCCAGCAGCCATAAGAGGAGGGAGCAGTACTTC. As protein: CASSHKRREQYF.

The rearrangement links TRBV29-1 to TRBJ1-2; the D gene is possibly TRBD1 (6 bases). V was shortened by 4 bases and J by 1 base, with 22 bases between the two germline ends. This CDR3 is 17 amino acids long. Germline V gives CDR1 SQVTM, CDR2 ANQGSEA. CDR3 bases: TGCAGCGTTGTCCCGGACAGACTTTCCCTCGATAACTATGGCTACACCTTC. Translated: CSVVPDRLSLDNYGYTF.

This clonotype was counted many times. CDR3 protein: CSVEDSSGANVLTF. The CDR3 DNA sequence: TGCAGCGTTGAAGACAGCTCTGGGGCCAACGTCCTGACTTTC. This chain connects TRBV29-1 to TRBJ2-6; no reliable D call. The CDR3 sequence is 14 residues long. Germline CDR1 reads SQVTM; CDR2 reads ANQGSEA. V shed 0 bases and J shed 0 bases, with 3 bases lying between them. The whole variable domain, remainder taken from reference TRBV29-1 and TRBJ2-6, is SAVISQKPSRDICQRGTSLTIQCQVDSQVTMMFWYRQQPGQSLTLIATANQGSEATYESGFVIDKFPISRPNLTFSTLTVSNMSPEDSSIYLCSVEDSSGANVLTFGAGSRLTVL.

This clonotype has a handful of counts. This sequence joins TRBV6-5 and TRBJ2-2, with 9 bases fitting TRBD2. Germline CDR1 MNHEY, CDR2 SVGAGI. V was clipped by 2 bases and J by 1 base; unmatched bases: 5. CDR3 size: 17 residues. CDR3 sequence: CASSYVRLAENTGELFF. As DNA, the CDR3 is TGTGCCAGCAGTTACGTGAGACTAGCGGAGAACACCGGGGAGCTGTTTTTT.

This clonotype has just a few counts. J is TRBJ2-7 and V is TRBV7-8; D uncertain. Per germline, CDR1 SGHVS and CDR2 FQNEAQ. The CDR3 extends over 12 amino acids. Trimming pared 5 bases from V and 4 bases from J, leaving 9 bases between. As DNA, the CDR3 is TGTGCCAGCAGCGCCTCGACGTACGAGCAGTACTTC. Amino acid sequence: CASSASTYEQYF.

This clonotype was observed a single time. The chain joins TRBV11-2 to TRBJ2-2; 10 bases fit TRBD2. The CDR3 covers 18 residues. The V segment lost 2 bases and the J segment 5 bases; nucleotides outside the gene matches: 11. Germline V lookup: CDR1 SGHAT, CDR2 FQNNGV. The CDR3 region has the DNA TGTGCCAGCAGCTTAACCCTAGCGGGAGCATTAGTTACCGGGGAGCTGTTTTTT. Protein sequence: CASSLTLAGALVTGELFF. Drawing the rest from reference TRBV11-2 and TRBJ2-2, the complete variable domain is EAGVAQSPRYKIIEKRQSVAFWCNPISGHATLYWYQQILGQGPKLLIQFQNNGVVDDSQLPKDRFSAERLKGVDSTLKIQPAKLEDSAVYLCASSLTLAGALVTGELFFGEGSRLTVL.

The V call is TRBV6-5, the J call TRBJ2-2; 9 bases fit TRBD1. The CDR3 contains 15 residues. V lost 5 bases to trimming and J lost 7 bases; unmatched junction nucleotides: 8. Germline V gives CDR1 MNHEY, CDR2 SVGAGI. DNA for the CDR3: TGTGCCAGCAGTAGGACAGGGGTATATGTCGGGGAGCTGTTTTTT. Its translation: CASSRTGVYVGELFF.

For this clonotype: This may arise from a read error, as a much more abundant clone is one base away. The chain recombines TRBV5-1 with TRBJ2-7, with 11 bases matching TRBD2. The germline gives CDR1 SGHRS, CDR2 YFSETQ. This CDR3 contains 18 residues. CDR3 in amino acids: CASSLWPPGLAASYGQYF. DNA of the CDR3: TGCGCCAGCAGCTTGTGGCCGCCGGGACTAGCGGCTTCCTACGGGCAGTACTTC. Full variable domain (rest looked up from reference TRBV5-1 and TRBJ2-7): KAGVTQTPRYLIKTRGQQVTLSCSPISGHRSVSWYQQTPGQGLQFLFEYFSETQRNKGNFPGRFSGRQFSNSRSEMNVSTLELGDSALYLCASSLWPPGLAASYGQYFGPGTRLTVT.

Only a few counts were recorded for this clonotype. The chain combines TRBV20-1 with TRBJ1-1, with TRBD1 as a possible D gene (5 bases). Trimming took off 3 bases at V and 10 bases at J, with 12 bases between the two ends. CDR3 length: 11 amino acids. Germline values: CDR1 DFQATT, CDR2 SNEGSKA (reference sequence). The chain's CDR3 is CSASWGTVAFF. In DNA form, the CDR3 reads TGCAGTGCTAGTTGGGGGACGGTAGCTTTCTTT.

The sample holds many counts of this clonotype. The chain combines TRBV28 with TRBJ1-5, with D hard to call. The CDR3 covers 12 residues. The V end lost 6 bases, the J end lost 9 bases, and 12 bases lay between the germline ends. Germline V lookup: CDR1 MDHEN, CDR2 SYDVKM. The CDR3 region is CASRRPPGPQHF. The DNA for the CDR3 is TGTGCCAGCAGAAGGCCACCTGGGCCCCAGCATTTT.

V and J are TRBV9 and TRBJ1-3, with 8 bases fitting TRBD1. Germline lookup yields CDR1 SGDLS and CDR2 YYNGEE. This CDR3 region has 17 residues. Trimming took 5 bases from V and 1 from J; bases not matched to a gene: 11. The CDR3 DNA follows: TGTGCCAGCAGTTCCTCGACAGGGGCTGTTTCTGGAAACACCATATATTTT. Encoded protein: CASSSSTGAVSGNTIYF.

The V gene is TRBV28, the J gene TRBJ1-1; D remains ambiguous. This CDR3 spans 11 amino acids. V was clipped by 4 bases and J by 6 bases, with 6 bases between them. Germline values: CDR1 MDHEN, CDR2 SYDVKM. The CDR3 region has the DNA TGTGCCAGCAGTTGGAAGGCTGAAGCTTTCTTT. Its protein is CASSWKAEAFF. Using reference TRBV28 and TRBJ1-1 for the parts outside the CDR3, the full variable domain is DVKVTQSSRYLVKRTGEKVFLECVQDMDHENMFWYRQDPGLGLRLIYFSYDVKMKEKGDIPEGYSVSREKKERFSLILESASTNQTSMYLCASSWKAEAFFGQGTRLTVV.

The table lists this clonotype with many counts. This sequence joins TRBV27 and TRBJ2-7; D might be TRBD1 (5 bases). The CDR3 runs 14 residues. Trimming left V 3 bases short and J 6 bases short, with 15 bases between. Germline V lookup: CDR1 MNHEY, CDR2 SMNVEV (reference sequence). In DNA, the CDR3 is TGTGCCAGCAGTTTCCGACCAACAGGTGGCGAGCAGTACTTC. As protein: CASSFRPTGGEQYF.

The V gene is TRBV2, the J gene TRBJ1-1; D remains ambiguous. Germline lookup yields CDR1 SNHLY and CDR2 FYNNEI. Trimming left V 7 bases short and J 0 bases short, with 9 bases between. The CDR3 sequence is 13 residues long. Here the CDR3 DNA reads TGTGCCAGCATGGTGGAGATGAACACTGAAGCTTTCTTT. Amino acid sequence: CASMVEMNTEAFF.

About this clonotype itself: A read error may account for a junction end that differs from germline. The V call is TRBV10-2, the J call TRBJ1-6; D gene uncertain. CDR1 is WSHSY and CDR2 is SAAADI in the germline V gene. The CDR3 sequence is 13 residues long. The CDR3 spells CASSVRPDSPLHF. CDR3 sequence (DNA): TGTGCCAGCAGCGTACGCCCAGATTCACCCCTCCACTTT.

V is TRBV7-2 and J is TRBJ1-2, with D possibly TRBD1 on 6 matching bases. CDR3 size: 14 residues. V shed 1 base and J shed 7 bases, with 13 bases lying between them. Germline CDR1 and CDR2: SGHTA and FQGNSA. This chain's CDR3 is CASSLVGRGSGYTF. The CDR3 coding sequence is TGTGCCAGCAGCTTAGTCGGCAGGGGCAGTGGCTACACCTTC. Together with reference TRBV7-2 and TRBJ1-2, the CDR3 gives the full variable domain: GAGVSQSPSNKVTEKGKDVELRCDPISGHTALYWYRQSLGQGLEFLIYFQGNSAPDKSGLPSDRFSAERTGGSVSTLTIQRTQQEDSAVYLCASSLVGRGSGYTFGSGTRLTVV.